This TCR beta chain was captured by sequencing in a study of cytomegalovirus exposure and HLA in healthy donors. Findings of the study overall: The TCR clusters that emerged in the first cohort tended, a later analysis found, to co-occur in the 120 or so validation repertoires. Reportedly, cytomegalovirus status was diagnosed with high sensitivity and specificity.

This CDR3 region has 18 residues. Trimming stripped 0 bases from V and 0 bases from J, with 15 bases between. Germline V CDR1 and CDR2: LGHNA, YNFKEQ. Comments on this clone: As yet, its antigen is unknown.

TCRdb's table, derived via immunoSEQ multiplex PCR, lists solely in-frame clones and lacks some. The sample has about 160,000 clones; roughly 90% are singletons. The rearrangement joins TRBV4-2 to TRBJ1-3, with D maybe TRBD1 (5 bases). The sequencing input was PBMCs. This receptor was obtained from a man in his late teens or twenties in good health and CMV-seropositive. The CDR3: CASSQDLKGISSGNTIYF. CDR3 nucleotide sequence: TGTGCCAGCAGCCAAGATTTGAAGGGGATTAGCTCTGGAAACACCATATATTTT.